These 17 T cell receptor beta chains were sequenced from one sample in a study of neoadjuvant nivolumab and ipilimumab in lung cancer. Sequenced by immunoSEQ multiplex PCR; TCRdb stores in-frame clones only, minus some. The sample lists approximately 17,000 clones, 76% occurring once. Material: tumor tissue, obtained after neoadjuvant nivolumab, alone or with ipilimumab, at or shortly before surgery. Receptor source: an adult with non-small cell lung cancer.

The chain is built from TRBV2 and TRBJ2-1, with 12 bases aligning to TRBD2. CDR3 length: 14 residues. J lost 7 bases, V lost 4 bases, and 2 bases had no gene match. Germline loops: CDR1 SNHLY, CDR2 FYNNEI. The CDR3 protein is CASSASGRGNEQFF. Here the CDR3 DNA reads TGTGCCAGCAGTGCTAGCGGGAGGGGGAATGAGCAGTTCTTC.

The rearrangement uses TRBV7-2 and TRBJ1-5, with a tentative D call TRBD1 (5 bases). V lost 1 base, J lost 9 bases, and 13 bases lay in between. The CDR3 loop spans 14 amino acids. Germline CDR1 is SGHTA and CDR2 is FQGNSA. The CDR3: CASSLGMWGTPQHF. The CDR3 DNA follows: TGTGCCAGCAGCTTAGGAATGTGGGGCACGCCCCAGCATTTT.

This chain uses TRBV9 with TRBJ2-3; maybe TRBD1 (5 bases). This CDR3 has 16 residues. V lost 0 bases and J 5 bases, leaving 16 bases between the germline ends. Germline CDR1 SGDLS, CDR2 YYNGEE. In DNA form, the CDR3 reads TGTGCCAGCAGCGTAGGAGACAGTTCCCGTATAGATACGCAGTATTTT. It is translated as CASSVGDSSRIDTQYF.

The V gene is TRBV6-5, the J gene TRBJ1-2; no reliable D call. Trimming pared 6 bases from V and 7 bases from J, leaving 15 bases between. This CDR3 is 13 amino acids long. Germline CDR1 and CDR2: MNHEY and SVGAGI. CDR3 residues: CASSSGVQLGYTF. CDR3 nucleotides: TGTGCCAGCAGCTCTGGGGTCCAGCTTGGCTACACCTTC.

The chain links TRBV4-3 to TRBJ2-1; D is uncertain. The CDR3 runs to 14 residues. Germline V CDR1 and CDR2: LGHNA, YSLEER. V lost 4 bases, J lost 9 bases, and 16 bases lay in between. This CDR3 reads CASSPSLNRIEQFF. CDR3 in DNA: TGCGCCAGCAGCCCCTCCCTTAATAGGATTGAGCAGTTCTTC.

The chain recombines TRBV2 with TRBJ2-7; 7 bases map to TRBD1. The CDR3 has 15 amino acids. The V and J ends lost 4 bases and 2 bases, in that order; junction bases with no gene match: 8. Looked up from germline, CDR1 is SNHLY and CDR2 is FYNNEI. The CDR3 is CASSVDRARTYEQYF. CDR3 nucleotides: TGTGCCAGCAGTGTCGACAGGGCGCGAACCTACGAGCAGTACTTC. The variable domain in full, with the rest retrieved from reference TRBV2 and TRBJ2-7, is EPEVTQTPSHQVTQMGQEVILRCVPISNHLYFYWYRQILGQKVEFLVSFYNNEISEKSEIFDDQFSVERPDGSNFTLKIRSTKLEDSAMYFCASSVDRARTYEQYFGPGTRLTVT.

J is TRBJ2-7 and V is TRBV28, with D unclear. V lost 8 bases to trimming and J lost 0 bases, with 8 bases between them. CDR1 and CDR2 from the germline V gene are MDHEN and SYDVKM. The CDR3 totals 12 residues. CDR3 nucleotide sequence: TGTGCCAGCGTCGAGAACTCCTACGAGCAGTACTTC. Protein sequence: CASVENSYEQYF.

CDR3 nucleotide sequence: TGTGCCAGCAGTGAATCTTCTCCGGGGTTCTATGGCTACACCTTC. This codes for CASSESSPGFYGYTF. This sequence joins TRBV6-1 and TRBJ1-2; D is undetermined. Trimming pared 2 bases from V and 4 bases from J, leaving 14 bases between. This CDR3 is built from 15 residues. CDR1 is MNHNS, CDR2 SASEGT, per germline.

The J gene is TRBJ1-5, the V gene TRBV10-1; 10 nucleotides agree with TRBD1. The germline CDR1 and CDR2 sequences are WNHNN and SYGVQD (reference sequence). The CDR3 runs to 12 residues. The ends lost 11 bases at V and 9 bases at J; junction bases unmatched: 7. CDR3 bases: TGCGCCCCCGGGACAGGGGTTCGGCCCCAGCATTTT. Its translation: CAPGTGVRPQHF.

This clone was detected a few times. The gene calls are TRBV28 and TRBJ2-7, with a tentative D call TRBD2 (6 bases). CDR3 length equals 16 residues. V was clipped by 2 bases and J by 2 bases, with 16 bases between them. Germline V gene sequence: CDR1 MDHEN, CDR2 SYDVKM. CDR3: CASSLDPHGSTYEQYF. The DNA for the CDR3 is TGTGCCAGCAGTTTAGATCCGCACGGGAGTACCTACGAGCAGTACTTC.

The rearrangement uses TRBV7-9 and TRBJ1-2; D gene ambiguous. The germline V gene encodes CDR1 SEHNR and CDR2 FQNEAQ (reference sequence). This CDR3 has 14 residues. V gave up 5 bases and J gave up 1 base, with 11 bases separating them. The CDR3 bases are TGTGCCAGCAGCCCAGAACCCCTTAACTATGGCTACACCTTC. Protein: CASSPEPLNYGYTF.

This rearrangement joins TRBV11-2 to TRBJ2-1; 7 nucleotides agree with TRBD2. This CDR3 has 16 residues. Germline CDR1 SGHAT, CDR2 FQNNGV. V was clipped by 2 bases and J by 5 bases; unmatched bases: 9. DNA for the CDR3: TGTGCCAGCAGCTTATCATTAGCGGGTACAAACAATGAGCAGTTCTTC. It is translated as CASSLSLAGTNNEQFF.

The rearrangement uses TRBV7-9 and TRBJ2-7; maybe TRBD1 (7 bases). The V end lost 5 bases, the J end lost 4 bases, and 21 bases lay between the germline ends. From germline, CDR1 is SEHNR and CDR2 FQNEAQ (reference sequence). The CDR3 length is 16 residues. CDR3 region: CASSLTTTTGRYEQYF. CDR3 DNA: TGTGCCAGCAGCCTTACTACCACGACAGGGAGGTACGAGCAGTACTTC.

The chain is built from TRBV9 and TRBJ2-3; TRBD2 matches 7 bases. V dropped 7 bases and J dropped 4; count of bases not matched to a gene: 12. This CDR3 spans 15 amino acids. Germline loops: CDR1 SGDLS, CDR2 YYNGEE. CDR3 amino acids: CASSPGGSDADTQYF. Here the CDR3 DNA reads TGTGCCAGCTCCCCGGGCGGGAGTGATGCAGATACGCAGTATTTT.

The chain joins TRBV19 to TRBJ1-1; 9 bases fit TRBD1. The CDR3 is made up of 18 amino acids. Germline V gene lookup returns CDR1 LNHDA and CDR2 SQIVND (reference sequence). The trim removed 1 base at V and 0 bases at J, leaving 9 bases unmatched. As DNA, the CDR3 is TGTGCCAGTAGTATAGGCATCTCCGGGACAGGGATGAACACTGAAGCTTTCTTT. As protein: CASSIGISGTGMNTEAFF.

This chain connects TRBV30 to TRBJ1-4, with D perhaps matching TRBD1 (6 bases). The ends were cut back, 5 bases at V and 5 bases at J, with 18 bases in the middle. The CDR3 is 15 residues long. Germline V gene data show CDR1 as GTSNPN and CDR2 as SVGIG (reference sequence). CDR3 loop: CAWSWYRTANEKLFF. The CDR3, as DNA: TGTGCCTGGTCCTGGTATAGGACAGCGAATGAAAAACTGTTTTTT.

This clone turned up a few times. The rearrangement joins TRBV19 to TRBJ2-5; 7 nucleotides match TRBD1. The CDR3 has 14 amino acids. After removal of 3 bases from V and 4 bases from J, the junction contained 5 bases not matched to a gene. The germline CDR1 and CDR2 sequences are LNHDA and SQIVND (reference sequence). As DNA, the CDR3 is TGTGCCAGTAGTATCCGCCGGGACAGAGAGACCCAGTACTTC. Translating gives CASSIRRDRETQYF.